The clone carrying this T cell receptor beta chain was observed a single time. These data belong to a study of blood T cell repertoires in COVID-19. About the research overall: Sites across the United States, Italy and Spain contributed samples from acute and convalescent COVID-19. Nucleic acid was either cDNA or gDNA, and it came from T cells, B-cell-depleted T cells, or PBMCs.

Measured with immunoSEQ multiplex PCR; TCRdb has only the in-frame clones, and not every one. The sample holds 180,000 or so clones; approximately 86% are singletons and the top ten take roughly 2.8%. The sample consisted of peripheral blood. The receptor was derived from a woman between 25 and 40 years old with active or convalescent COVID-19.

CDR3 in DNA: TGTGCCAGCAGTATGCAGGGTTACACTGAAGCTTTCTTT. Translation gives CASSMQGYTEAFF. The chain carries TRBV12-3 or TRBV12-4 and TRBJ1-1; D is perhaps TRBD1 (5 bases). The CDR3 covers 13 residues. The V gene lost 5 bases and the J gene lost 3 bases, with 10 bases spanning the gap.